These 25 T cell receptor beta chains share one sample of origin, sequenced in a study of OX40 agonist ivuxolimab in advanced cancers. Measured with immunoSEQ multiplex PCR; TCRdb has only the in-frame clones, and not every one. The sample carries about 35,000 clones, about 74% recorded once. Sequencing was performed on CD4+ or CD8+ T cells sorted from blood, taken in a trial of the OX40 agonist ivuxolimab. The origin of the receptors is an adult with an advanced solid tumor such as melanoma, head and neck, liver or kidney cancer.

The chain employs TRBV27 and TRBJ1-5; D uncertain. CDR3 length: 16 residues. V lost 4 bases, J lost 0 bases, and 13 bases lay in between. Germline assignment: CDR1 MNHEY and CDR2 SMNVEV (reference sequence). Here the CDR3 reads CASSSMYVNSNQPQHF. CDR3 DNA sequence: TGTGCCAGCAGTTCCATGTACGTAAATAGCAATCAGCCCCAGCATTTT.

This clone has just a few counts. V usage is TRBV7-8 and J usage is TRBJ1-3; the D gene is possibly TRBD1 (6 bases). Trimming took off 5 bases at V and 4 bases at J, with 12 bases between the two ends. Looked up from germline, CDR1 is SGHVS and CDR2 is FQNEAQ. This CDR3 region has 14 residues. The CDR3 sequence: CASSQTGSGNTIYF. As DNA, the CDR3 is TGTGCCAGCAGCCAAACAGGGAGCGGAAACACCATATATTTT.

The genes are TRBV6-6 and TRBJ2-1, with 7 bases lining up with TRBD1. Germline-derived CDR1 and CDR2 are MNHNY and SVGAGI (reference sequence). This CDR3 comprises 14 residues. After removal of 4 bases from V and 4 bases from J, the junction contained 4 bases not matched to a gene. Here the CDR3 reads CASSFRDRYNEQFF. CDR3 DNA sequence: TGTGCCAGCAGTTTCCGGGACAGATACAATGAGCAGTTCTTC.

This clone occurred once. The rearrangement links TRBV19 to TRBJ2-6, with D perhaps TRBD2 (6 bases). This CDR3 has 16 amino acids. Trimming removed 6 bases at V and 2 bases at J, with 14 bases between. The germline V gene encodes CDR1 LNHDA and CDR2 SQIVND (reference sequence). CDR3 loop: CASRSGTRPGANVLTF. CDR3 coding DNA: TGTGCCAGTAGGTCGGGGACTCGGCCTGGGGCCAACGTCCTGACTTTC.

This clone was seen repeatedly, ten times or more. The chain combines TRBV9 with TRBJ1-2; D uncertain. CDR1 and CDR2 from the germline V gene are SGDLS and YYNGEE. Trimming took off 3 bases at V and 5 bases at J, with 14 bases between the two ends. The CDR3 loop spans 14 amino acids. CDR3 nucleotides: TGTGCCAGCAGCGCCCCCCAAGTTTTATATGGCTACACCTTC. Its translation is CASSAPQVLYGYTF.

The chain employs TRBV11-3 and TRBJ1-1, with D possibly TRBD1 on 5 matching bases. Germline V lookup: CDR1 SGHNT, CDR2 YENEEA. The CDR3 has 13 amino acids. The V gene lost 5 bases and the J gene lost 2 bases, with 9 bases spanning the gap. CDR3 residues: CASSQGDNTEAFF. The CDR3 nucleotides are TGTGCCAGCAGCCAAGGGGACAACACTGAAGCTTTCTTT.

The V call is TRBV4-1, the J call TRBJ1-4; TRBD1 might be the D (5 bases). Trimming removed 4 bases from V and 8 bases from J, with 20 bases in between. The CDR3 is 16 residues long. Germline V gives CDR1 MGHRA, CDR2 YSYEKL. Written as DNA, the CDR3 is TGCGCCAGCAGCCCTTCCCGCAGGGATAAGCCGGAAAAACTGTTTTTT. Protein sequence: CASSPSRRDKPEKLFF.

This clone was observed a few times. The CDR3 nucleotides read TGTGCCAGCAGCTTAGATGAGAGCGGGGGGATTACGCAGTATTTT. It codes for CASSLDESGGITQYF. The chain joins TRBV7-6 to TRBJ2-3; TRBD2 matches 9 bases. CDR3 length equals 15 residues. V dropped 1 base and J dropped 8; count of bases not matched to a gene: 7. In germline, CDR1 is SGHVS, CDR2 FNYEAQ.

CDR3 residues: CASSESGGANQPQHF. CDR3 sequence (DNA): TGTGCCAGCAGTGAATCCGGGGGGGCGAATCAGCCCCAGCATTTT. The chain couples TRBV6-1 to TRBJ1-5; TRBD1 might be the D (6 bases). Germline values: CDR1 MNHNS, CDR2 SASEGT. Deletions cut 2 bases from V and 4 bases from J, with 12 bases between. This CDR3 comprises 15 residues.

The chain links TRBV2 to TRBJ2-7, with 7 bases that match TRBD1. Germline-derived CDR1 and CDR2 are SNHLY and FYNNEI. With V trimmed by 8 bases and J by 7 bases, 14 bases remained unmatched. This CDR3 contains 14 residues. The CDR3 protein is CASRPQGVRGEQYF. The CDR3 nucleotides read TGTGCCAGCCGGCCCCAGGGGGTCCGAGGAGAGCAGTACTTC.

The chain employs TRBV11-2 and TRBJ2-7; unclear D gene. Trimming took off 5 bases at V and 1 base at J, with 3 bases between the two ends. CDR1 and CDR2 from the germline V gene are SGHAT and FQNNGV. This CDR3 is 11 amino acids long. The CDR3 DNA is TGTGCCAGCAGCGTTTCCTACGAGCAGTACTTC. Its translation is CASSVSYEQYF.

The chain joins TRBV15 to TRBJ1-2; no reliable D call. Looked up from germline, CDR1 is LNHNV and CDR2 is YYDKDF (reference sequence). The CDR3 is 11 amino acids. Trimming cost V 5 bases and J 7 bases, with 8 bases left between them. Here the CDR3 reads CATSDHSGYTF. For the CDR3, the DNA is TGTGCCACCAGCGACCATAGTGGCTACACCTTC.

This clone was seen a single time. The rearrangement joins TRBV9 to TRBJ2-1, with D unclear. The ends were cut back, 2 bases at V and 5 bases at J, with 11 bases in the middle. The germline V gene encodes CDR1 SGDLS and CDR2 YYNGEE. The CDR3 totals 14 residues. The CDR3 is CASSVGDIDNEQFF. The CDR3 coding sequence is TGTGCCAGCAGCGTGGGTGACATCGACAATGAGCAGTTCTTC.

J is TRBJ1-3 and V is TRBV21-1; TRBD1, as called in the table, went unchecked against the DNA. TRBV21-1 is flagged as a pseudogene. The CDR3 sequence is 18 residues long. Here the CDR3 DNA reads TGTGCCAGCAGCGCCTCTAGGACAGGGGATTATTCTGGAAACACCATATATTTT. Its translation: CASSASRTGDYSGNTIYF.

This chain links TRBV18 with TRBJ1-3; no definite D call. The V gene lost 8 bases and the J gene lost 4 bases, with 15 bases spanning the gap. The CDR3 sequence is 14 residues long. Germline values: CDR1 KGHSH, CDR2 LQKENI. In DNA, the CDR3 is TGTGCCAGCCACGTCGGGGTCCCCGGAAACACCATATATTTT. It codes for CASHVGVPGNTIYF.

A single count supports this clone. The chain carries TRBV9 and TRBJ2-2; perhaps TRBD1 as D (6 bases). The germline V gene has CDR1 SGDLS and CDR2 YYNGEE. This CDR3 has 15 residues. Trimming left V 6 bases short and J 5 bases short, with 17 bases between. The CDR3 loop reads CASTQGQGQTGELFF. As DNA, the CDR3 is TGTGCCAGCACCCAGGGGCAGGGGCAGACCGGGGAGCTGTTTTTT.

This clone came up once. V is TRBV7-8 and J is TRBJ2-1; D not certain. Germline values: CDR1 SGHVS, CDR2 FQNEAQ. The ends were cut back, 3 bases at V and 7 bases at J, with 16 bases in the middle. The CDR3 extends over 15 amino acids. This chain's CDR3 is CASSFSGGFLNEQFF. The CDR3 DNA is TGTGCCAGCAGCTTTTCGGGCGGTTTTTTGAATGAGCAGTTCTTC.

This clone was counted a single time. The gene calls are TRBV4-1 and TRBJ1-1; 9 bases align to TRBD1. The CDR3 sequence is 14 residues long. The germline V gene encodes CDR1 MGHRA and CDR2 YSYEKL. V gave up 5 bases and J gave up 2 bases; unmatched junction bases: 3. The CDR3 DNA reads TGCGCCAGCAGCGCGGGACAGGGAAACACTGAAGCTTTCTTT. Protein sequence: CASSAGQGNTEAFF.

This sequence joins TRBV6-1 and TRBJ2-2, with D uncertain. Germline loops: CDR1 MNHNS, CDR2 SASEGT. There are 15 residues in the CDR3. The V and J ends lost 2 bases and 4 bases respectively, with 11 bases between them. As DNA, the CDR3 is TGTGCCAGCAGTGAAACCAGGATGCCCACCGGGGAGCTGTTTTTT. Its translation is CASSETRMPTGELFF.

The chain uses TRBV13 and TRBJ2-2, with D possibly being TRBD1 (5 bases). With 1 base removed from V and 2 bases from J, the gap between germline ends came to 8 bases. The germline V gene has CDR1 PRHDT and CDR2 FYEKMQ (reference sequence). There are 15 residues in the CDR3. DNA of the CDR3: TGTGCCAGCAGCTTAGCCCAGGGTAACACCGGGGAGCTGTTTTTT. This gives the protein CASSLAQGNTGELFF.

This clone was counted between two and nine times. This same CDR3 is encoded by further DNA sequences in the sample. CDR3 region: CASSFGPRNQPQHF. The CDR3 DNA reads TGTGCCAGCAGCTTTGGTCCCCGCAATCAGCCCCAGCATTTT. The genes are TRBV7-8 and TRBJ1-5; no definite D call. V was shortened by 3 bases and J by 2 bases, with 8 bases between the two germline ends. Germline-derived CDR1 and CDR2 are SGHVS and FQNEAQ. The CDR3 spans 14 residues.

The chain joins TRBV9 to TRBJ2-3; 11 nucleotides agree with TRBD1. The germline V gene encodes CDR1 SGDLS and CDR2 YYNGEE. The J segment lost 5 bases and the V segment lost 2 bases, leaving 1 base of the junction unmatched. The CDR3 contains 14 residues. The CDR3 sequence is CASSVGQGVDTQYF. The CDR3 bases are TGTGCCAGCAGCGTGGGACAGGGGGTAGATACGCAGTATTTT.

This CDR3 is CASSPGGQGVYYGYTF. The CDR3 bases are TGCGCCAGCAGCCCAGGGGGACAGGGAGTATACTATGGCTACACCTTC. The chain recombines TRBV5-1 with TRBJ1-2; TRBD1 aligns across 9 bases. Trimming cost V 4 bases and J 3 bases; bases outside gene matches: 10. Germline loops: CDR1 SGHRS, CDR2 YFSETQ. The CDR3 loop spans 16 amino acids.

The chain employs TRBV29-1 and TRBJ1-1; D not certain. CDR3 length: 14 residues. The ends were cut back, 8 bases at V and 0 bases at J, with 16 bases in the middle. Germline CDR1 reads SQVTM; CDR2 reads ANQGSEA. CDR3 nucleotides: TGCAGCTGTACGTCAAATCGGGTGAACACTGAAGCTTTCTTT. Translation gives CSCTSNRVNTEAFF.

V gene TRBV19 combines with J gene TRBJ2-5; D uncertain. This CDR3 has 13 amino acids. Germline assignment: CDR1 LNHDA and CDR2 SQIVND (reference sequence). Trimming cost V 8 bases and J 5 bases, with 15 bases left between them. CDR3 in DNA: TGTGCCAGTCGACCCTCAGTGGGGGAGACCCAGTACTTC. Its protein is CASRPSVGETQYF.